This T cell receptor (beta chain) was obtained from a study of blood T cell repertoires in COVID-19 (dated by TCRdb to the early 2020s). Looking at the study overall: Samples covering the acute and convalescent phases of COVID-19 were provided by collaborators in the United States, Italy and Spain. Deeply sampled blood TCRbeta repertoires from subjects exposed to, actively infected with, or recovered from COVID-19 were included in the dataset. Samples came from the ongoing ImmuneRACE study (first 160 participants) plus 1,254 subjects from 6 global collaborators. The repertoires were released in a freely available public database meant as a resource for research on the immune response to SARS-CoV-2. The sample metadata nearly always contained a de-identified subject ID, COVID-19 status, age in years and sex. Where HLA class I and class II types were available, the types were taken from metadata supplied by the sample provider, not from assay-based typing. The material from the prospective study consisted of cDNA or gDNA derived from T cells, B-cell-depleted T cells, or PBMCs.

Comment on this clone: No antigen is known for it. Base qualities were left out, and no much larger clone turns up one base away.

The collaborating institutions used their own protocols to collect whole blood in K2EDTA tubes. Collaborator samples were shipped for TCRbeta analysis as frozen whole blood, isolated PBMCs, or DNA extracted from either sample type. TCRbeta CDR3 regions were amplified from genomic DNA using the immunoSEQ Assay, a bias-controlled multiplex PCR. Per the source publication's procedure: The number of nucleated cells in each sample was estimated by amplification of reference gene primers within the assay. To quantify the absolute abundance of each unique TCRbeta CDR3 rearrangement, sequence reads were collapsed and filtered. For each sample, productive Simpson clonality was calculated as the square root of Simpson's diversity index over productive rearrangements. Here the immuneACCESS table is served through TCRdb, limited to in-frame sequences with V and J called. Missing clones are a known gap in these copies; in checked studies unresolved V genes cover under half, and the rest lacks a known reason. V, J and clone size reflect that table, while D and trimming were determined from the DNA. The sample profile shows tens of thousands of clones; less than 95% of them were found once. Around 4.9% of the sample rests with the top ten.

Broader findings and caveats from the paper: How much clinical and demographic metadata was included differed by source and by participant, and the metadata was provided uncurated.

The sample comprised peripheral blood. The origin of this receptor is a woman aged 55-70 years with active COVID-19.

The CDR3 in this case is CASSQTDNEQFF. The DNA sequence reads TGCGCCAGCAGCCAGACAGACAATGAGCAGTTCTTC. This chain is built from TRBV4-1 and TRBJ2-1, with TRBD1 as a weak D call on 5 bases. CDR1 and CDR2, per the germline V gene, are MGHRA and YSYEKL. Spanning cysteine to phenylalanine, the CDR3 consists of 12 amino acids. The DNA shown is the 36-base CDR3, in frame from base 1. Trimming costs V 3 bases and J 5 bases, and their ends lie 5 bases apart.